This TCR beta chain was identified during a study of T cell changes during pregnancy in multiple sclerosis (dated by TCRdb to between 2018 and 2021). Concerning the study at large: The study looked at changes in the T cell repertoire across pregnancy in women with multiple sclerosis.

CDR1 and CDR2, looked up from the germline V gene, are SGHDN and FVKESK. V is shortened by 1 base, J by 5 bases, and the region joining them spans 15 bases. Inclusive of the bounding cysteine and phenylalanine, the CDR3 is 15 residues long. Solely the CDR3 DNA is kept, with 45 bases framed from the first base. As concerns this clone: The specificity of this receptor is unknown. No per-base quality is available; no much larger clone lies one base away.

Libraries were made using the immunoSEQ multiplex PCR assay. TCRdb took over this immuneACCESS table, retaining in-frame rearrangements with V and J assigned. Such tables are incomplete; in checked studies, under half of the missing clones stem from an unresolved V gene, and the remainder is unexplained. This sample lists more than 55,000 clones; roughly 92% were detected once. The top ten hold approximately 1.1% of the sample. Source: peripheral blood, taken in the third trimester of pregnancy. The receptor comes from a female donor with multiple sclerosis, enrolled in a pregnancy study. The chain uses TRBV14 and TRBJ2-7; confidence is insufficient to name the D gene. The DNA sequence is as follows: TGTGCCAGCAGCCAAGTAAGTACTACTCGGCACGAGCAGTACTTC. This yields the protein CASSQVSTTRHEQYF.